Below, one T cell receptor beta chain is given with its context. Antigen: not known. The entry originates in a study of shared clonotypes between healthy human individuals. On the study more broadly: Three plates were used per donor for CD4 naive, three for CD4 memory, two for CD8 naive and one for CD8 memory.

Germline values: CDR1 SGHVS, CDR2 FNYEAQ. V lost 5 bases, J lost 3 bases, and 5 bases stayed unmatched. The CDR3 is 15 amino acids. Overall study results and limits: Apart from blood, nothing was sampled; tissue repertoires likely differ.

The test was conducted at deep level. TCRdb's copy holds only in-frame clones and misses some; the assay was immunoSEQ multiplex PCR. Of about 1.1 million clones in the sample, approximately 80% were seen once. This TCR derives from a man in his late teens or twenties in good health. Some clones in this sample may be carry-over from other donors' samples. The material sequenced was memory CD4+ T cells from PBMCs. Stated subset: CD45RA-negative fraction. The rearrangement links TRBV7-6 to TRBJ2-2, with TRBD1 matching over 8 bases. Written as DNA, the CDR3 is TGTGCCAGCAGCACGACAGGGGCCCACACCGGGGAGCTGTTTTTT. It specifies CASSTTGAHTGELFF.